The present T cell receptor beta chain was sequenced within a study of blood T cell repertoires in COVID-19. Study-wide context: Italy, Spain and the United States were the sources of the convalescent and acute COVID-19 samples.

Unmatched junction bases numbered 13, after V lost 6 bases and J lost 5 bases. Germline CDR1 reads MNHEY; CDR2 reads SVGAGI. The CDR3 loop spans 15 amino acids. Sequenced by immunoSEQ multiplex PCR; TCRdb stores in-frame clones only, minus some. Of 250,000 to 300,000 clones listed, around nine tenths are singletons. All enrollees were about 18 to 90 years old and from some 24 US areas. Allocation to cohorts depended on clinical history reported by the participants. Among Cohort 3 donors, those recovered had two negative PCRs, clearance, or symptom resolution. The chain employs TRBV6-5 and TRBJ2-7; 7 nucleotides match TRBD2. The specimen was PBMCs or T cells enriched from blood (not recorded which). The receptor comes from a woman in her forties who had recovered from COVID-19. The DNA for the CDR3 is TGTGCCAGCAGCACGGTTGGGAGGGGTAAGGACGAGCAGTACTTC. It encodes CASSTVGRGKDEQYF.